What follows are 27 T cell receptor beta chains derived from one specimen sequenced in a study of cytomegalovirus exposure and HLA in healthy donors. Some clones are missing from TCRdb's copy, which holds only in-frame ones; the method was immunoSEQ multiplex PCR. The sample holds roughly 82,000 clones; approximately 93% are singletons and the top ten take about 0.61%. Sequenced: PBMCs. The receptors derive from a man aged 18 to 35 in good health and CMV-seronegative.

V and J are TRBV7-3 and TRBJ1-2, with D maybe TRBD1 (5 bases). The CDR3 extends over 14 amino acids. V was pared by 4 bases and J by 2 bases, with 11 bases between. Germline values: CDR1 SGHTA, CDR2 FQGTGA. Written as DNA, the CDR3 is TGTGCCAGCAGCTCTCCGGGGGAGAACTATGGCTACACCTTC. Translating it yields CASSSPGENYGYTF.

The chain carries TRBV7-2 and TRBJ2-3; 7 bases align to TRBD2. After removal of 0 bases from V and 3 bases from J, the junction contained 3 bases not matched to a gene. CDR3 size: 15 residues. CDR1 is SGHTA and CDR2 is FQGNSA in the germline V gene. In DNA form, the CDR3 reads TGTGCCAGCAGCTTAGCGGGGGGGAGAACAGATACGCAGTATTTT. This gives the protein CASSLAGGRTDTQYF.

On this clone: The junction does not match germline at one end; this may be a read error. The CDR3 nucleotides are TGTGCCAGTAGCATAGGGGGGGAGTTGACCTACGAGCAGTACTTC. Protein product: CASSIGGELTYEQYF. The V call is TRBV19, the J call TRBJ2-7; D possibly corresponds to TRBD2 (7 bases). This CDR3 spans 15 amino acids. Germline V lookup: CDR1 LNHDA, CDR2 SQIVND (reference sequence).

The J gene is TRBJ1-5, the V gene TRBV5-1; D uncertain. Between the trimmed V and J ends, which lost 4 bases and 4 bases, there was a span of 9 bases. The CDR3 sequence is 13 residues long. Germline V lookup: CDR1 SGHRS, CDR2 YFSETQ. The CDR3 spells CASSVAPNQPQHF. The DNA for the CDR3 is TGCGCCAGCAGCGTAGCCCCAAATCAGCCCCAGCATTTT.

This clone was counted once. The rearrangement links TRBV30 to TRBJ1-6; no clear D. Trimming cost V 3 bases and J 2 bases, with 11 bases left between them. The CDR3 runs 15 residues. Germline V gene sequence: CDR1 GTSNPN, CDR2 SVGIG (reference sequence). The CDR3 here is CAWRSEGAYNSPLHF. DNA of the CDR3: TGTGCCTGGAGGTCAGAGGGTGCCTATAATTCACCCCTCCACTTT.

The V gene is TRBV30, the J gene TRBJ1-2; tentatively, D is TRBD1 (6 bases). CDR3 length: 12 amino acids. V was clipped by 3 bases and J by 6 bases, with 11 bases between them. The germline V gene has CDR1 GTSNPN and CDR2 SVGIG (reference sequence). The CDR3: CAWSAGGNGYTF. In nucleotides, the CDR3 is TGTGCCTGGAGCGCTGGGGGCAATGGCTACACCTTC.

This clone appeared once. The chain joins TRBV19 to TRBJ1-4, with D tentatively TRBD1 (5 bases). The CDR3 totals 14 residues. Per germline, CDR1 LNHDA and CDR2 SQIVND (reference sequence). Trimming took 4 bases from V and 1 from J, leaving 7 bases between them. This CDR3 reads CASSRGITNEKLFF. Here the CDR3 DNA reads TGTGCCAGTAGTAGGGGCATAACTAATGAAAAACTGTTTTTT.

The rearrangement joins TRBV5-1 to TRBJ2-7; D is unresolved. The germline V gene encodes CDR1 SGHRS and CDR2 YFSETQ. Trimming took 0 bases from V and 2 from J, leaving 9 bases between them. This CDR3 has 14 residues. The CDR3 sequence is CASSLAAGAYEQYF. CDR3 DNA: TGCGCCAGCAGCTTGGCCGCCGGAGCCTACGAGCAGTACTTC.

This clone was recorded once. The chain carries TRBV5-1 and TRBJ2-2; D might be TRBD1 (7 bases). The V end lost 2 bases, the J end lost 4 bases, and 12 bases lay between the germline ends. Germline V gene sequence: CDR1 SGHRS, CDR2 YFSETQ. CDR3 length: 15 residues. In DNA, the CDR3 is TGCGCCAGCAGCTTAGGGCAGGGGGGCACCGGGGAGCTGTTTTTT. It translates to CASSLGQGGTGELFF. The full variable domain, with the rest looked up from reference TRBV5-1 and TRBJ2-2, is KAGVTQTPRYLIKTRGQQVTLSCSPISGHRSVSWYQQTPGQGLQFLFEYFSETQRNKGNFPGRFSGRQFSNSRSEMNVSTLELGDSALYLCASSLGQGGTGELFFGEGSRLTVL.

This clone was detected only once. The V and J genes are TRBV5-6 and TRBJ1-1; TRBD1 aligns across 8 bases. Germline V lookup: CDR1 SGHDT, CDR2 YYEEEE. Trimming at V came to 0 bases and at J to 6 bases, leaving 7 bases not matched to a gene. CDR3 length: 15 amino acids. The CDR3 DNA reads TGTGCCAGCAGCTTGGCGGACAGGGCCGGGGCTGAAGCTTTCTTT. Encoded protein: CASSLADRAGAEAFF.

This chain uses TRBV6-5 with TRBJ2-5; TRBD1 matches at 8 bases. CDR3 length equals 15 residues. Trimming took 4 bases from V and 4 from J; bases not matched to a gene: 8. Germline V gene data show CDR1 as MNHEY and CDR2 as SVGAGI. CDR3 coding DNA: TGTGCCAGCAGTTCAGGACAGGGAATCGCAGAGACCCAGTACTTC. Protein product: CASSSGQGIAETQYF.

This chain connects TRBV11-2 to TRBJ2-7; D is unclear. Germline CDR1 is SGHAT and CDR2 is FQNNGV. Trimming shortened V by 4 bases and J by 3 bases, and 10 bases separated the two germline ends. The CDR3 is 13 amino acids. The CDR3 nucleotides read TGTGCCAGCAGCTCCCGTGACAACTACGAGCAGTACTTC. This gives the protein CASSSRDNYEQYF.

This chain uses TRBV10-2 with TRBJ1-1; D is undetermined. Germline lookup yields CDR1 WSHSY and CDR2 SAAADI. The CDR3 has 15 residues. Between the trimmed V and J ends, which lost 3 bases and 0 bases, there was a span of 11 bases. The CDR3 nucleotides are TGCGCCAGCAGTGAAAACGCAAACATGAACACTGAAGCTTTCTTT. This sequence encodes CASSENANMNTEAFF.

This chain joins TRBV5-4 and TRBJ2-5, with TRBD2 as a possible D gene (6 bases). Germline CDR1 reads SGHNT; CDR2 reads YYREEE (reference sequence). This CDR3 has 15 amino acids. The ends were cut back, 2 bases at V and 0 bases at J, with 11 bases in the middle. The CDR3 DNA follows: TGTGCCAGCAGCTTACCTCCGGGAGACCAAGAGACCCAGTACTTC. Its translation: CASSLPPGDQETQYF.

This sequence joins TRBV7-6 and TRBJ2-7; D is possibly TRBD1 (5 bases). This CDR3 region has 14 residues. CDR1 is SGHVS, CDR2 FNYEAQ, per germline. The ends were cut back, 1 base at V and 10 bases at J, with 17 bases in the middle. CDR3 coding DNA: TGTGCCAGCAGCTTAGAGACTTCAGGGATTCTACAGTACTTC. This gives the protein CASSLETSGILQYF.

The V call is TRBV27, the J call TRBJ2-4; 7 positions agree with TRBD1. The CDR3 is made up of 13 amino acids. J lost 5 bases, V lost 10 bases, and 8 bases had no gene match. Germline CDR1 MNHEY, CDR2 SMNVEV (reference sequence). The CDR3 region is CATKNRGQNIQYF. As DNA, the CDR3 is TGTGCCACCAAGAACAGGGGACAAAACATTCAGTACTTC.

The genes are TRBV23-1 and TRBJ1-6; D unresolved. TRBV23-1 is an open reading frame, and its role is uncertain. The CDR3 runs 17 residues. The ends were cut back, 1 base at V and 8 bases at J, with 18 bases in the middle. CDR3 sequence reads: CASSQLKGKERDSPLHF. CDR3 sequence (DNA): TGCGCCAGCAGTCAATTGAAAGGTAAGGAGAGGGATTCACCCCTCCACTTT.

The table lists this clone with a few counts. The chain employs TRBV13 and TRBJ1-2; TRBD1 matches at 7 bases. The CDR3 has 14 residues. Germline trimming cut 0 bases from V and 4 bases from J; bases unmatched to any gene: 2. The V gene's germline CDR1 is PRHDT and CDR2 FYEKMQ (reference sequence). DNA for the CDR3: TGTGCCAGCAGCTTAGGGACAGGGTCCTATGGCTACACCTTC. It encodes CASSLGTGSYGYTF.

The chain uses TRBV4-1 and TRBJ2-7; D possibly corresponds to TRBD1 (5 bases). This CDR3 region has 16 residues. V lost 0 bases to trimming and J lost 2 bases, with 14 bases between them. Germline V CDR1 and CDR2: MGHRA, YSYEKL. The CDR3 reads CASSQESAGIAYEQYF. In DNA, the CDR3 is TGCGCCAGCAGCCAAGAATCGGCAGGGATAGCCTACGAGCAGTACTTC.

The chain carries TRBV4-1 and TRBJ1-3, with TRBD1 as a possible D gene (5 bases). Trimming removed 0 bases at V and 1 base at J, with 10 bases between. Germline lookup yields CDR1 MGHRA and CDR2 YSYEKL. The CDR3 sequence is 16 residues long. CDR3 loop: CASSQEPGRSGNTIYF. The CDR3 region has the DNA TGCGCCAGCAGCCAAGAGCCAGGGAGGTCTGGAAACACCATATATTTT.

This clone was observed a few times. The chain is built from TRBV7-9 and TRBJ2-4; D not resolved. V shed 5 bases and J shed 0 bases, with 14 bases lying between them. CDR1 is SEHNR, CDR2 FQNEAQ, per germline (reference sequence). This CDR3 has 16 residues. CDR3 region: CASSLDAPLAKNIQYF. CDR3 sequence (DNA): TGTGCCAGCAGCCTAGACGCCCCACTAGCCAAAAACATTCAGTACTTC.

This clone was picked up one time. The V and J genes are TRBV15 and TRBJ2-3; D uncertain. V was clipped by 5 bases and J by 0 bases, with 12 bases between them. Germline-derived CDR1 and CDR2 are LNHNV and YYDKDF (reference sequence). The CDR3 has 15 amino acids. The CDR3 spells CATSLSSPSTDTQYF. The DNA of the CDR3 is TGTGCCACCAGCCTTAGTTCCCCTAGCACAGATACGCAGTATTTT.

The chain has TRBV11-2 and TRBJ2-7; D is ambiguous. The V end lost 2 bases, the J end lost 3 bases, and 11 bases lay between the germline ends. The germline gives CDR1 SGHAT, CDR2 FQNNGV. The CDR3 covers 14 residues. The CDR3 nucleotides read TGTGCCAGCAGCTTATGGGCCGCCCTCTACGAGCAGTACTTC. Its protein is CASSLWAALYEQYF.

The V and J genes are TRBV5-5 and TRBJ2-1; 7 positions agree with TRBD1. CDR1 SGHKS and CDR2 YYEKEE come from the germline V gene (reference sequence). The J segment lost 7 bases and the V segment lost 4 bases, leaving 8 bases of the junction unmatched. The CDR3 runs to 14 residues. Here the CDR3 DNA reads TGTGCCAGCAGCCTCCACAGGGGCCTAAATGAGCAGTTCTTC. Residues: CASSLHRGLNEQFF.

The genes are TRBV7-9 and TRBJ2-7, with D hard to call. Between the trimmed V and J ends, which lost 4 bases and 3 bases, there was a span of 13 bases. Germline lookup yields CDR1 SEHNR and CDR2 FQNEAQ (reference sequence). CDR3 size: 14 residues. In nucleotides, the CDR3 is TGTGCCAGCAGCTCCCCTGGCCCTTTCTACGAGCAGTACTTC. Protein sequence: CASSSPGPFYEQYF.

The CDR3 coding sequence is TGTGCCAGCTCCCGGGTCGCGGACACTGAAGCTTTCTTT. Translating gives CASSRVADTEAFF. The gene calls are TRBV6-1 and TRBJ1-1; D ambiguous. This CDR3 contains 13 residues. Germline V CDR1 and CDR2: MNHNS, SASEGT. Trimming took off 8 bases at V and 3 bases at J, with 13 bases between the two ends.

This sequence joins TRBV7-9 and TRBJ2-1; 16 bases are a match to TRBD2. Per the germline V gene, CDR1 is SEHNR and CDR2 is FQNEAQ (reference sequence). The CDR3 has 18 amino acids. With V trimmed by 4 bases and J by 5 bases, 8 bases remained unmatched. In DNA, the CDR3 is TGTGCCAGCAGCTCGGGACTAGCGGGGGGGCCCATCAACAATGAGCAGTTCTTC. Its translation: CASSSGLAGGPINNEQFF.